This is a list of T cell receptor beta chains from one sample in a study of T cells after yellow fever vaccination. MiXCR, applied by TCRdb to the 5' RACE reads, yields one record per CDR3 protein. Found here are roughly 310,000 distinct CDR3 sequences, roughly 4% of them singletons; the top ten hold about a quarter. Sequenced here: PBMCs, sampled on the day of the yellow fever booster vaccination. These receptors were obtained from a man aged 18 to 35 who received the YFV17D yellow fever vaccine. Each CDR3 is given with its conserved first and last residue. D genes are given only for firm matches. Where a row states a size, it is once, few, many or the class of an expanded clone; other rows omit it.

cdr3_aa | cdr3_nt | clone_size | j_call | d_call | v_call
CASSLVRPTGELFF | TGTGCCAGCAGTTTAGTCCGCCCGACCGGGGAGCTGTTTTTT | many | TRBJ2-2 | - | TRBV27
CAIRKGGSGELFF | TGTGCCATCCGGAAGGGAGGAAGCGGGGAGCTGTTTTTT | - | TRBJ2-2 | - | TRBV7-9
CASWTSGGASQETQYF | TGTGCCAGCTGGACTAGCGGGGGGGCGTCTCAAGAGACCCAGTACTTC | many | TRBJ2-5 | TRBD2 | TRBV2
CASSLVHTYDTGELFF | TGTGCCAGCAGCTTGGTTCATACTTATGACACCGGGGAGCTGTTTTTT | - | TRBJ2-2 | - | TRBV5-4
CASSLRASGGTDTQYF | TGTGCCAGCAGCTTAAGGGCTAGCGGGGGCACAGATACGCAGTATTTT | many | TRBJ2-3 | TRBD2 | TRBV5-6
CASSLDPRNNYGYTF | TGTGCCAGCAGCTTAGATCCCAGGAACAACTATGGCTACACCTTC | - | TRBJ1-2 | - | TRBV7-8
CSARATGGSYNEQFF | TGCAGTGCTAGAGCCACCGGGGGCTCCTACAATGAGCAGTTCTTC | few | TRBJ2-1 | - | TRBV20-1
CASSLLPGNNSPLHF | TGTGCCAGCAGCTTACTCCCGGGAAATAATTCACCCCTCCACTTT | many | TRBJ1-6 | - | TRBV7-3
CASSLQQGNNEQFF | TGCGCCAGCAGCTTGCAACAGGGGAACAATGAGCAGTTCTTC | many | TRBJ2-1 | TRBD1 | TRBV5-1
CASSLGYTEETQYF | TGCGCCAGCAGCTTGGGGTATACAGAAGAGACCCAGTACTTC | few | TRBJ2-5 | - | TRBV5-1
CAISEPAGRDTQYF | TGTGCCATCAGTGAGCCGGCAGGGAGGGATACGCAGTATTTT | many | TRBJ2-3 | - | TRBV10-3
CASSKSGGAMDEQFF | TGTGCCAGCAGTAAAAGCGGGGGGGCAATGGATGAGCAGTTCTTC | many | TRBJ2-1 | TRBD2 | TRBV6-4
CASSQPGSLAGELFF | TGCGCCAGCAGCCAGCCTGGCTCTCTTGCCGGGGAGCTGTTTTTT | many | TRBJ2-2 | - | TRBV4-1
CASSPATGGYGYTF | TGTGCCAGCAGCCCCGCGACAGGGGGCTATGGCTACACCTTC | - | TRBJ1-2 | TRBD1 | TRBV7-3
CSASRQDNQPQHF | TGCAGTGCTAGTCGCCAGGACAATCAGCCCCAGCATTTT | few | TRBJ1-5 | - | TRBV20-1
CASSQDTRGGWYEQYF | TGCGCCAGCAGCCAAGATACACGCGGGGGGTGGTACGAGCAGTACTTC | many | TRBJ2-7 | TRBD2 | TRBV4-1
CSVVPLASEQFF | TGCAGCGTTGTCCCGCTAGCGTCTGAGCAGTTCTTC | many | TRBJ2-1 | - | TRBV29-1
CSVSENTGELFF | TGCAGCGTTTCCGAGAACACCGGGGAGCTGTTTTTT | many | TRBJ2-2 | - | TRBV29-1
CASSLDYNSPLHF | TGTGCCAGCAGCTTGGATTATAATTCACCCCTCCACTTT | few | TRBJ1-6 | - | TRBV7-2
CASSPQGETNTGELFF | TGTGCCAGCAGCCCACAGGGGGAGACGAACACCGGGGAGCTGTTTTTT | many | TRBJ2-2 | TRBD1 | TRBV11-2
CASSQGTGTNTGELFF | TGTGCCAGCAGCCAAGGAACAGGGACCAACACCGGGGAGCTGTTTTTT | many | TRBJ2-2 | - | TRBV4-2
CASRPGLYNEQFF | TGTGCCAGCAGACCGGGACTTTACAATGAGCAGTTCTTC | many | TRBJ2-1 | - | TRBV6-2/TRBV6-3
CASSKVASRPETQYF | TGTGCCAGCAGCAAAGTCGCTAGCAGGCCAGAGACCCAGTACTTC | many | TRBJ2-5 | - | TRBV21-1
CASTTGLYGYTF | TGTGCCAGCACGACAGGGCTTTATGGCTACACCTTC | many | TRBJ1-2 | TRBD1 | TRBV6-5
CATSREGDTQYF | TGTGCCACCAGCAGAGAGGGGGATACGCAGTATTTT | many | TRBJ2-3 | - | TRBV15
CASSLEPGTRDTF | TGTGCCAGCAGCTTGGAACCCGGGACTAGAGACACCTTC | many | TRBJ2-1 | TRBD2 | TRBV5-4
CASSGYQETQYF | TGTGCCAGCAGCGGGTACCAAGAGACCCAGTACTTC | many | TRBJ2-5 | - | TRBV5-5
CASSQMGGFTGELFF | TGTGCCAGCAGTCAAATGGGAGGGTTCACCGGGGAGCTGTTTTTT | many | TRBJ2-2 | TRBD2 | TRBV11-2
CATSPGGAYPYNEQFF | TGTGCCACCAGTCCGGGGGGGGCTTACCCCTACAATGAGCAGTTCTTC | few | TRBJ2-1 | TRBD2 | TRBV24-1
CAIRSGANTEAFF | TGTGCCATTAGAAGTGGAGCGAACACTGAAGCTTTCTTT | few | TRBJ1-1 | - | TRBV10-3
CASSPQGANNQPQHF | TGTGCCAGCAGCCCACAGGGGGCTAACAATCAGCCCCAGCATTTT | many | TRBJ1-5 | TRBD1 | TRBV7-2
CASKGQGDTGELFF | TGTGCCAGTAAGGGACAGGGGGACACCGGGGAGCTGTTTTTT | many | TRBJ2-2 | TRBD1 | TRBV19
CASSLRAGSNTEAFF | TGTGCCAGCAGTTTACGGGCAGGGTCGAACACTGAAGCTTTCTTT | many | TRBJ1-1 | - | TRBV12-3/TRBV12-4
CSASDTDPDRHF | TGCAGTGCTAGCGATACGGACCCCGACAGGCATTTT | many | TRBJ2-3 | - | TRBV20-1
CASSLTGTPGETQYF | TGTGCCAGCAGCCTCACCGGGACCCCCGGGGAGACCCAGTACTTC | few | TRBJ2-5 | - | TRBV3-1
CASSSTWGLVYNEQFF | TGTGCCAGCAGCTCTACCTGGGGACTCGTCTACAATGAGCAGTTCTTC | few | TRBJ2-1 | - | TRBV5-4
CSAQFGGGEKLFF | TGCAGTGCCCAGTTCGGAGGGGGTGAAAAACTGTTTTTT | many | TRBJ1-4 | - | TRBV20-1
CASRKGLGGTDTQYF | TGTGCCAGCAGAAAGGGACTAGGTGGGACAGATACGCAGTATTTT | many | TRBJ2-3 | TRBD2 | TRBV2
CASSWGLGLEFETQYF | TGTGCCAGCAGCTGGGGACTGGGTCTAGAATTCGAGACCCAGTACTTC | - | TRBJ2-5 | - | TRBV11-3
CASIPGTPYGYTF | TGTGCCAGCATCCCCGGGACACCCTATGGCTACACCTTC | few | TRBJ1-2 | - | TRBV6-1
CASSRDPAGTGELFF | TGTGCCAGCAGCCGGGATCCAGCGGGCACCGGGGAGCTGTTTTTT | many | TRBJ2-2 | - | TRBV7-8
CASSQEPRRGLAGLGETQYF | TGCGCCAGCAGCCAGGAACCCCGTCGGGGACTAGCGGGGCTTGGGGAGACCCAGTACTTC | many | TRBJ2-5 | TRBD2 | TRBV4-1
CASTQGGTEAFF | TGTGCCAGCACTCAAGGAGGCACTGAAGCTTTCTTT | many | TRBJ1-1 | - | TRBV10-3
CASSLKVLGISGNTIYF | TGTGCCAGCAGTTTAAAGGTCCTCGGGATCTCTGGAAACACCATATATTTT | many | TRBJ1-3 | - | TRBV12-3/TRBV12-4
CATSDNPRDRADTGELFF | TGTGCCACCAGTGACAACCCCCGGGACAGGGCGGACACCGGGGAGCTGTTTTTT | few | TRBJ2-2 | TRBD1 | TRBV24-1
CALSTGSTDTQYF | TGTGCCCTGAGTACAGGGAGCACAGATACGCAGTATTTT | few | TRBJ2-3 | - | TRBV7-8
CASQPQGSNYGYTF | TGTGCCAGCCAACCCCAGGGAAGCAACTATGGCTACACCTTC | few | TRBJ1-2 | - | TRBV5-4
CASSLAASRETQYF | TGTGCCAGCAGCTTAGCGGCTAGCAGGGAGACCCAGTACTTC | many | TRBJ2-5 | - | TRBV7-2
CASSSGLYYYEQYF | TGTGCCAGCAGTTCTGGACTTTACTACTACGAGCAGTACTTC | - | TRBJ2-7 | - | TRBV27
CASSSMASSNGVFDTGELFF | TGTGCCAGCAGTTCAATGGCGTCGTCAAACGGAGTGTTCGACACCGGGGAGCTGTTTTTT | many | TRBJ2-2 | - | TRBV12-3/TRBV12-4
CASGLEWPQHF | TGTGCCAGCGGTCTAGAGTGGCCCCAGCATTTT | many | TRBJ1-5 | - | TRBV7-6
CSVMDPTVGELFF | TGCAGCGTGATGGACCCGACGGTGGGGGAGCTGTTTTTT | many | TRBJ2-2 | - | TRBV29-1
CASSQGWRGRPLNEKLFF | TGTGCCAGCAGCCAAGGTTGGAGGGGTAGGCCTTTGAATGAAAAACTGTTTTTT | few | TRBJ1-4 | - | TRBV3-1
CAWTRGTNTGELFF | TGTGCCTGGACTCGGGGAACGAACACCGGGGAGCTGTTTTTT | few | TRBJ2-2 | - | TRBV30
CASSSGLITEAFF | TGTGCCAGCAGCTCTGGGTTAATCACTGAAGCTTTCTTT | many | TRBJ1-1 | - | TRBV11-2
CSANRGRNEQFF | TGCAGCGCAAACAGGGGGCGCAATGAGCAGTTCTTC | few | TRBJ2-1 | TRBD1 | TRBV29-1
CASRPGQGLETQYF | TGTGCCAGCAGGCCGGGACAGGGGTTAGAGACCCAGTACTTC | few | TRBJ2-5 | TRBD1 | TRBV5-4
CASTPRGTGLRTDTQYF | TGTGCCAGCACCCCCAGGGGGACAGGCCTAAGGACAGATACGCAGTATTTT | - | TRBJ2-3 | TRBD1 | TRBV6-5
CASRRQSYNSPLHF | TGTGCCAGCAGAAGACAGTCTTATAATTCACCCCTCCACTTT | few | TRBJ1-6 | - | TRBV2